A single sample is the source of the 7 T cell receptor beta chains below, sequenced in a study of blood T cells in healthy people across ages. Combining a sample-barcoded 5' primer with a J-beta primer mix, a second PCR ran for roughly 7 to 11 cycles. Using its own MiXCR run on the 5' RACE reads, TCRdb lists one record per CDR3 protein. The sample has about 640,000 distinct CDR3 sequences, around 54% seen once. Material for sequencing was blood. Every receptor here comes from a man in his 60s in good health.

V usage is TRBV20-1 and J usage is TRBJ2-7, with 7 bases matching TRBD2. The CDR3 is made up of 14 amino acids. Germline loops: CDR1 DFQATT, CDR2 SNEGSKA (reference sequence). The CDR3 DNA is TGCACCCGCCCGGGGAGGGAAGGTTCCTACGAGCAGTACTTC. Translating gives CTRPGREGSYEQYF.

This clonotype came up a few times. The CDR3 nucleotides are TGTGCCAGCAGTGACTCAGAGCGGGGGTTACAAGAGACCCAGTACTTC. It specifies CASSDSERGLQETQYF. The gene calls are TRBV6-4 and TRBJ2-5, with 8 bases fitting TRBD2. The CDR3 loop spans 16 amino acids. Looked up from germline, CDR1 is MRHNA and CDR2 is SNTAGT. J was trimmed by 2 bases and V by 0 bases; bases with no gene match: 5.

This clonotype was counted between two and nine times. The chain couples TRBV20-1 to TRBJ1-4, with D possibly being TRBD1 (5 bases). The CDR3 contains 13 residues. V lost 4 bases and J lost 14, with 20 bases in between. Germline V CDR1 and CDR2: DFQATT, SNEGSKA (reference sequence). CDR3 region: CSATQTGAQRLFF. The CDR3 DNA is TGCAGTGCTACGCAAACCGGGGCCCAGAGGCTGTTTTTT.

The rearrangement links TRBV10-3 to TRBJ2-7, with D perhaps matching TRBD2 (7 bases). The CDR3 sequence is 15 residues long. Germline CDR1 and CDR2: ENHRY and SYGVKD. V lost 4 bases, J lost 0 bases, and 13 bases lay in between. The CDR3 protein is CAISAGGVPSYEQYF. In DNA, the CDR3 is TGTGCCATCAGTGCGGGGGGCGTTCCCTCCTACGAGCAGTACTTC.

This clonotype appeared a few times. The rearrangement uses TRBV4-1 and TRBJ2-5, with D possibly being TRBD2 (5 bases). Germline V gene lookup returns CDR1 MGHRA and CDR2 YSYEKL. The CDR3 is 15 residues long. With 1 base removed from V and 4 bases from J, the gap between germline ends came to 13 bases. CDR3 region: CASSQAPSIGETQYF. The CDR3 nucleotides are TGCGCCAGCAGCCAAGCCCCTAGCATTGGAGAGACCCAGTACTTC.

Only a few counts were recorded for this clonotype. The rearrangement joins TRBV19 to TRBJ2-7, with D perhaps matching TRBD1 (5 bases). V was clipped by 5 bases and J by 0 bases, with 11 bases between them. CDR1 is LNHDA, CDR2 SQIVND, per germline (reference sequence). This CDR3 comprises 14 residues. CDR3 sequence (DNA): TGTGCCAGTAGTCCTGGACAAAACTCCTACGAGCAGTACTTC. It translates to CASSPGQNSYEQYF.

This chain uses TRBV27 with TRBJ2-5; D not certain. The CDR3 spans 15 residues. Germline V gene lookup returns CDR1 MNHEY and CDR2 SMNVEV (reference sequence). The V and J ends lost 0 bases and 3 bases respectively, with 11 bases between them. The CDR3 sequence: CASSLSSAGKETQYF. CDR3 DNA: TGTGCCAGCAGTTTATCGTCCGCAGGCAAAGAGACCCAGTACTTC.